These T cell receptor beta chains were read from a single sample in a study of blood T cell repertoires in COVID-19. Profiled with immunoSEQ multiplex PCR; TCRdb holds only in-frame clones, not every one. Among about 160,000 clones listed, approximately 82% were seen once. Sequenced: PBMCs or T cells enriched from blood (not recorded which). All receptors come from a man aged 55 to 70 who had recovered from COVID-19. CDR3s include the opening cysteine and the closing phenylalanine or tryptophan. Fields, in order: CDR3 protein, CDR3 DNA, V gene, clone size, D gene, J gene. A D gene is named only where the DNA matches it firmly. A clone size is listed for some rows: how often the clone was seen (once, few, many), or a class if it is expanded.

CDR3aa: CASSLTGWVPEAFF; CDR3nt: TGTGCCAGCAGCTTGACCGGGTGGGTACCTGAAGCTTTCTTT; v_gene: TRBV5-8; abundance: .; d_gene: .; j_gene: TRBJ1-1
CDR3aa: CASPRGRVANEKLFF; CDR3nt: TGTGCCAGTCCGAGGGGGCGGGTGGCTAATGAAAAACTGTTTTTT; v_gene: TRBV6-5; abundance: once; d_gene: TRBD1; j_gene: TRBJ1-4
CDR3aa: CASSLGGTSGHNEQFF; CDR3nt: TGCGCCAGCAGCTTGGGTGGGACTAGCGGACACAATGAGCAGTTCTTC; v_gene: TRBV5-1; abundance: .; d_gene: TRBD2; j_gene: TRBJ2-1
CDR3aa: CASSLGGVAMNEQFF; CDR3nt: TGTGCCAGCAGCTTAGGGGGGGTAGCTATGAATGAGCAGTTCTTC; v_gene: TRBV11-2; abundance: .; d_gene: .; j_gene: TRBJ2-1
CDR3aa: CASSVGAGGPYNEQFF; CDR3nt: TGTGCCAGCAGCGTAGGGGCGGGAGGGCCGTACAATGAGCAGTTCTTC; v_gene: TRBV9; abundance: .; d_gene: TRBD2; j_gene: TRBJ2-1
CDR3aa: CASSIYTDGDSPLHF; CDR3nt: TGTGCCAGCAGCATCTACACCGACGGGGATTCACCCCTCCACTTT; v_gene: TRBV7-9; abundance: few; d_gene: .; j_gene: TRBJ1-6
CDR3aa: CASSGHRGLHF; CDR3nt: TGTGCCAGCAGTGGTCACAGGGGACTCCACTTT; v_gene: TRBV25-1; abundance: once; d_gene: TRBD1; j_gene: TRBJ1-6
CDR3aa: CASSSQHGQGPETQYF; CDR3nt: TGTGCCAGCAGCTCTCAGCACGGACAGGGTCCGGAGACCCAGTACTTC; v_gene: TRBV7-9; abundance: .; d_gene: TRBD1; j_gene: TRBJ2-5
CDR3aa: CASSYTGGAVYEQYF; CDR3nt: TGTGCCAGCAGCTACACAGGGGGCGCGGTATACGAGCAGTACTTC; v_gene: TRBV7-3; abundance: .; d_gene: TRBD1; j_gene: TRBJ2-7
CDR3aa: CASSSVSYEQYF; CDR3nt: TGTGCCAGCAGTTCAGTCTCCTACGAGCAGTACTTC; v_gene: TRBV28; abundance: .; d_gene: .; j_gene: TRBJ2-7
CDR3aa: CSARQGHPFMNTEAFF; CDR3nt: TGCAGCGCCAGACAGGGCCATCCCTTCATGAACACTGAAGCTTTCTTT; v_gene: TRBV29-1; abundance: .; d_gene: TRBD1; j_gene: TRBJ1-1
CDR3aa: CASSLSLAGTDTQYF; CDR3nt: TGTGCCAGCAGCTTAAGTCTAGCAGGCACAGATACGCAGTATTTT; v_gene: TRBV7-3; abundance: .; d_gene: .; j_gene: TRBJ2-3
CDR3aa: CAISEAGLMPEAFF; CDR3nt: TGTGCCATCAGTGAGGCAGGGCTGATGCCTGAAGCTTTCTTT; v_gene: TRBV10-3; abundance: .; d_gene: .; j_gene: TRBJ1-1
CDR3aa: CASSLEGGAGANVLTF; CDR3nt: TGTGCCAGCAGCTTAGAAGGGGGCGCTGGGGCCAACGTCCTGACTTTC; v_gene: TRBV13; abundance: once; d_gene: TRBD1; j_gene: TRBJ2-6
CDR3aa: CASSSTGSGVTDTQYF; CDR3nt: TGTGCCAGCAGTTCTACCGGGAGTGGGGTCACAGATACGCAGTATTTT; v_gene: TRBV6-5; abundance: .; d_gene: .; j_gene: TRBJ2-3
CDR3aa: CASSIRTGGWETQYF; CDR3nt: TGTGCCAGCTCTATTCGAACAGGGGGCTGGGAGACCCAGTACTTC; v_gene: TRBV28; abundance: .; d_gene: TRBD1; j_gene: TRBJ2-5
CDR3aa: CASSPLGQGSNQPQHF; CDR3nt: TGTGCCAGCTCACCACTTGGACAGGGGAGCAATCAGCCCCAGCATTTT; v_gene: TRBV18; abundance: .; d_gene: TRBD1; j_gene: TRBJ1-5
CDR3aa: CASSFSGGGDTQYF; CDR3nt: TGCGCCAGCAGCTTTAGCGGGGGTGGAGATACGCAGTATTTT; v_gene: TRBV5-1; abundance: .; d_gene: TRBD2; j_gene: TRBJ2-3
CDR3aa: CASSLVRLAGADTQYF; CDR3nt: TGTGCCAGCAGCTTAGTCCGACTAGCGGGAGCAGATACGCAGTATTTT; v_gene: TRBV7-2; abundance: few; d_gene: TRBD2; j_gene: TRBJ2-3
CDR3aa: CASSPLMANTGELFF; CDR3nt: TGCGCCAGCAGCCCCCTGATGGCTAACACCGGGGAGCTGTTTTTT; v_gene: TRBV5-1; abundance: .; d_gene: .; j_gene: TRBJ2-2
CDR3aa: CASRSQGERNTEAFF; CDR3nt: TGTGCCAGCAGATCTCAGGGGGAAAGGAACACTGAAGCTTTCTTT; v_gene: TRBV7-3; abundance: .; d_gene: TRBD1; j_gene: TRBJ1-1
CDR3aa: CASSRPSGGFTGELFF; CDR3nt: TGTGCCAGCAGCCGACCGAGCGGGGGCTTCACCGGGGAGCTGTTTTTT; v_gene: TRBV13; abundance: .; d_gene: TRBD2; j_gene: TRBJ2-2
CDR3aa: CASSLSGTGGPTDTQYF; CDR3nt: TGTGCCAGCAGTTTATCCGGGACAGGGGGTCCAACAGATACGCAGTATTTT; v_gene: TRBV28; abundance: .; d_gene: TRBD1; j_gene: TRBJ2-3
CDR3aa: CASSLDRGGNEKLFF; CDR3nt: TGCGCCAGCAGCTTGGACAGGGGGGGTAATGAAAAACTGTTTTTT; v_gene: TRBV5-1; abundance: .; d_gene: TRBD1; j_gene: TRBJ1-4
CDR3aa: CASSGRGRENHGELFF; CDR3nt: TGTGCCAGCAGCGGCCGGGGGCGGGAGAATCACGGGGAGCTGTTTTTT; v_gene: TRBV9; abundance: .; d_gene: .; j_gene: TRBJ2-2
CDR3aa: CSVEGGSYNEQFF; CDR3nt: TGCAGCGTTGAGGGAGGCTCCTACAATGAGCAGTTCTTC; v_gene: TRBV29-1; abundance: .; d_gene: .; j_gene: TRBJ2-1
CDR3aa: CASSLSIGVGYTF; CDR3nt: TGTGCCAGCAGTTTATCGATAGGGGTTGGCTACACCTTC; v_gene: TRBV27; abundance: few; d_gene: .; j_gene: TRBJ1-2